The text below deals with one T cell receptor beta chain. The antigen is unknown. The data stem from a study of T-cell memory formation after mild COVID-19. Findings and caveats of the study: Nothing showed for sure that second-wave clones peaking on day 37 were SARS-CoV-2 specific.

Using constant-segment primers, 5'RACE produced TCR alpha and TCR beta cDNA libraries carrying sample barcodes and UMIs. TCRdb used MiXCR to reprocess the 5' RACE reads, holding one entry per CDR3 protein. The table lists some 180,000 distinct CDR3 sequences, over 10% of them singletons. V was pared by 5 bases and J by 5 bases, with 4 bases of the junction left unmatched. CDR1 is DFQATT and CDR2 is SNEGSKA in the germline V gene (reference sequence). This CDR3 is built from 12 residues. The origin of this receptor is a man younger than 35 who had mild COVID-19 (a few samples of this study predate the infection). Cell type and time point are not known. The sample was PBMCs or a T cell subset sorted from them (not recorded which). The chain combines TRBV20-1 with TRBJ1-2; 8 nucleotides align to TRBD1. CDR3 sequence: CSAQDRGYGYTF. The CDR3 DNA follows: TGCAGTGCTCAAGACAGGGGATATGGCTACACCTTC.